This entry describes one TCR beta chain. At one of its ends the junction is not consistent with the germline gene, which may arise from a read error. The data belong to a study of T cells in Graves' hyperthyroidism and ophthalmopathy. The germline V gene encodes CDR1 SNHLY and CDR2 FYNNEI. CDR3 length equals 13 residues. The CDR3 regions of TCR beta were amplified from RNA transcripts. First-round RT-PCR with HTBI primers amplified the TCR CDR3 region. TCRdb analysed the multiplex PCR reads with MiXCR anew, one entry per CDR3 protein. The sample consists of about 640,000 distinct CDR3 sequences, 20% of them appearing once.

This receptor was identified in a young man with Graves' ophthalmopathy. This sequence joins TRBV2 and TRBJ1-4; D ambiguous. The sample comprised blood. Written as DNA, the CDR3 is TGTGCCAGCAGTGAAGCGCTGCTGGAAAAACTGGTTTTT. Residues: CASSEALLEKLVF.